This TCR beta chain was documented in a study of blood T cell repertoires in COVID-19. V was shortened by 1 base and J by 7 bases, with 13 bases between the two germline ends. CDR3 length: 14 amino acids. Germline-derived CDR1 and CDR2 are LGHDT and YNNKEL (reference sequence). This table comes from immunoSEQ multiplex PCR, and its TCRdb copy is limited to in-frame clones, with some not included. Of hundreds of thousands of clones listed, 88% are singletons. The rearrangement links TRBV3-1 (or the pseudogene TRBV3-2) to TRBJ1-1, with unresolved D. The sequencing sample was made of peripheral blood. The clonotype comes from a woman in her twenties or thirties with COVID-19, enrolled during active disease. Here the CDR3 DNA reads TGTGCCAGCAGCCAAGTCGGGGTATTGGGTGAAGCTTTCTTT. It codes for CASSQVGVLGEAFF.